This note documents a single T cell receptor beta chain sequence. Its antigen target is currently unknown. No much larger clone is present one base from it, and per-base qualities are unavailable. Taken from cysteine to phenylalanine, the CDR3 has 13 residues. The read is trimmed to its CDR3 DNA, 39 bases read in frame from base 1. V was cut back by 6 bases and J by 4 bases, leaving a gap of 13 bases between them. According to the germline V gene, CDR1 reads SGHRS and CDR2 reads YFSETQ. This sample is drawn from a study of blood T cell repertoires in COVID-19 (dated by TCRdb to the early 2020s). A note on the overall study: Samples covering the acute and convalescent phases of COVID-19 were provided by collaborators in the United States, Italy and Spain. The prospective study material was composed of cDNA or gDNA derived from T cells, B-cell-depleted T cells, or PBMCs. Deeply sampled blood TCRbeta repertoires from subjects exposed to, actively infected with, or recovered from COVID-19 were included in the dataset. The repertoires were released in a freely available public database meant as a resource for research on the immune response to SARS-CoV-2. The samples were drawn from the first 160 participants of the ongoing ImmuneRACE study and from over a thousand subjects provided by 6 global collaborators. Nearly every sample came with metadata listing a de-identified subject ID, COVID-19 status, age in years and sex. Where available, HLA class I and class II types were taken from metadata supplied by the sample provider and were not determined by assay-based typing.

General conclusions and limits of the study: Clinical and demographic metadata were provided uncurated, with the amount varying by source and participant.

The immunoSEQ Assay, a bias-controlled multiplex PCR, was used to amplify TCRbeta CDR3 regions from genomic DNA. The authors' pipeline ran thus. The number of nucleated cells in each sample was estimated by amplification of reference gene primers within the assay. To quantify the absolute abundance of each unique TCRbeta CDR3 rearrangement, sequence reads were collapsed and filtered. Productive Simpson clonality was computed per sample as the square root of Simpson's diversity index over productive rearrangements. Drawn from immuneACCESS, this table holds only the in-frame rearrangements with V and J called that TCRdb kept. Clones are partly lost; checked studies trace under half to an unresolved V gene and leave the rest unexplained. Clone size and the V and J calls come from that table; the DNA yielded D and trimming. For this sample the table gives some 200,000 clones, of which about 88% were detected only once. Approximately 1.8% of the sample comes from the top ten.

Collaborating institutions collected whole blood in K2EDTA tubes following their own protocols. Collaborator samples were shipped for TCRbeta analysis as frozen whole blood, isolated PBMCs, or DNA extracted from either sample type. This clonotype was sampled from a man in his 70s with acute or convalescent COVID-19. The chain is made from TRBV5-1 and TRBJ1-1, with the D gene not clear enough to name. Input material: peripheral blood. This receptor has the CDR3 CASTRGDFTEAFF. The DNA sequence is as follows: TGCGCCAGCACCCGCGGGGATTTCACTGAAGCTTTCTTT.